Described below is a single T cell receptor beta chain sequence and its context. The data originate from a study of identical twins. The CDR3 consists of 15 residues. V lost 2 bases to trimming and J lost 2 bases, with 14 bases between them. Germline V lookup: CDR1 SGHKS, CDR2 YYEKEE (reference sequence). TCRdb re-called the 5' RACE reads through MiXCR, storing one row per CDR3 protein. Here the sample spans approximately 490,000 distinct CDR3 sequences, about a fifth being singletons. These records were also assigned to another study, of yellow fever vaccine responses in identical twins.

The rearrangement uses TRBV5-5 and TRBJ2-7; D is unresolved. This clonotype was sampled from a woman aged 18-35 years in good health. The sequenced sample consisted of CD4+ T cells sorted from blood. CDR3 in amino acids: CASSFGPVSPYEQYF. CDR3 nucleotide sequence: TGTGCCAGCAGCTTCGGACCCGTCAGCCCCTACGAGCAGTACTTC. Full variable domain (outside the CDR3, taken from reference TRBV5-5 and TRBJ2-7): DAGVTQSPTHLIKTRGQQVTLRCSPISGHKSVSWYQQVLGQGPQFIFQYYEKEERGRGNFPDRFSARQFPNYSSELNVNALLLGDSALYLCASSFGPVSPYEQYFGPGTRLTVT.